This TCR beta chain was captured by sequencing in a study of monozygotic twins with inflammatory bowel disease. CDR3 length: 15 residues. Study results and limitations: The sharing of clonotypes with others was lower in IBD patients than in healthy twins, especially with disease activity.

TCRdb reprocessed the 5' RACE reads, keeping one entry per CDR3 protein, no DNA. In total, the table holds 310,000 or so distinct CDR3 sequences. In the case of this clonotype: Antigen specificity is unknown.

Sequences were obtained from blood. The chain joins TRBV12-3 or TRBV12-4 to TRBJ1-6; TCRdb calls TRBD1, which cannot be checked without DNA. The sequence derives from a human donor with ulcerative colitis or Crohn's disease, or a healthy co-twin of an affected twin (not recorded which). CDR3 protein: CASSSIQGAGSPLHF.